These 20 T cell receptor beta chains share one sample of origin, sequenced in a study of blood T cell repertoires in COVID-19 (dated by TCRdb to about 2020). Library creation used the immunoSEQ multiplex PCR assay. This immuneACCESS table, as held by TCRdb, lists in-frame sequences with V and J called but not all clones. Of the missing ones, under half trace to an unresolved V gene in checked studies; the others have no known cause. Counted in this sample were 200,000 to 250,000 clones; 75% to 85% of them appeared once. The ten largest clones add up to around 8% of the sample. The sample comprised peripheral blood. These TCRs come from a woman older than 75 with COVID-19, enrolled during active disease.

This chain connects TRBV9 to TRBJ2-7, with D maybe TRBD2 (6 bases). V was cut by 3 bases and J by 9 bases, with 16 bases left in between. The length of the CDR3 is 13 residues. Germline values: CDR1 SGDLS, CDR2 YYNGEE. This CDR3 is CASSASSLGGQYF. CDR3 DNA sequence: TGTGCCAGCAGCGCAAGTAGCCTCGGGGGGCAGTACTTC. The complete variable domain, with remaining parts taken from reference TRBV9 and TRBJ2-7, reads DSGVTQTPKHLITATGQRVTLRCSPRSGDLSVYWYQQSLDQGLQFLIQYYNGEERAKGNILERFSAQQFPDLHSELNLSSLELGDSALYFCASSASSLGGQYFGPGTRLTVT.

This clone was observed a single time. The chain links TRBV11-2 to TRBJ2-1; 10 bases fit TRBD2. The V gene end was trimmed by 1 base and the J gene end by 3 bases; junction bases not matched to a gene: 3. Germline values: CDR1 SGHAT, CDR2 FQNNGV. CDR3 length: 16 amino acids. DNA of the CDR3: TGTGCCAGCAGCTTAGGGACTAGCGGAAACTACAATGAGCAGTTCTTC. Translating gives CASSLGTSGNYNEQFF.

The CDR3 region has the DNA TGTGCCAGCAGCTTAGAGCCTAGGAACAATGAGCAGTTCTTC. Protein product: CASSLEPRNNEQFF. The rearrangement links TRBV11-2 to TRBJ2-1, with D unresolved. Germline V gene lookup returns CDR1 SGHAT and CDR2 FQNNGV. There are 14 residues in the CDR3. Trimming left V 0 bases short and J 5 bases short, with 8 bases between.

A few counts support this clone. V is TRBV7-8 and J is TRBJ2-1; no clear D gene. Germline V gene lookup returns CDR1 SGHVS and CDR2 FQNEAQ. Trimming took off 7 bases at V and 3 bases at J, with 10 bases between the two ends. This CDR3 is 13 amino acids long. CDR3 amino acids: CASTSVGYNEQFF. For the CDR3, the DNA is TGTGCCAGCACCTCGGTCGGCTACAATGAGCAGTTCTTC. Based on the CDR3 plus reference TRBV7-8 and TRBJ2-1, the full variable domain is GAGVSQSPRYKVAKRGQDVALRCDPISGHVSLFWYQQALGQGPEFLTYFQNEAQLDKSGLPSDRFFAERPEGSVSTLKIQRTQQEDSAVYLCASTSVGYNEQFFGPGTRLTVL.

The chain has TRBV29-1 and TRBJ2-1; weak D call: TRBD2 (5 bases). The CDR3 runs 14 residues. The V gene's germline CDR1 is SQVTM and CDR2 ANQGSEA. The ends were cut back, 0 bases at V and 7 bases at J, with 13 bases in the middle. The CDR3: CSVEDPNSGNEQFF. Written as DNA, the CDR3 is TGCAGCGTTGAAGACCCGAACTCGGGGAATGAGCAGTTCTTC.

The sample holds many counts of this clone. The rearrangement links TRBV6-2 or TRBV6-3 to TRBJ1-5; no definite D call. Germline CDR1 is MNHEY and CDR2 is SVGEGT. This CDR3 has 14 amino acids. With 6 bases removed from V and 0 bases from J, the gap between germline ends came to 9 bases. The CDR3: CASSSLYSNQPQHF. For the CDR3, the DNA is TGTGCCAGCAGCTCCCTCTATAGCAATCAGCCCCAGCATTTT.

The chain links TRBV7-9 to TRBJ1-5, with D perhaps TRBD1 (6 bases). The CDR3 spans 16 residues. Germline values: CDR1 SEHNR, CDR2 FQNEAQ (reference sequence). Trimming shortened V by 4 bases and J by 4 bases, and 17 bases separated the two germline ends. CDR3 DNA sequence: TGTGCCAGCAGCTACTGGGGCCAGGGGATAAATCAGCCCCAGCATTTT. Encoded protein: CASSYWGQGINQPQHF.

This clone turned up a few times. The chain joins TRBV7-6 to TRBJ2-1, with D possibly being TRBD2 (6 bases). Trimming took 5 bases from V and 5 from J, leaving 22 bases between them. The CDR3 has 17 amino acids. CDR1 and CDR2 from the germline V gene are SGHVS and FNYEAQ. The CDR3 DNA reads as TGTGCCAGCAGCGTCGGGGCGGGGATTATTATTGACAATGAGCAGTTCTTC. This encodes CASSVGAGIIIDNEQFF.

This clone came up a few times. The CDR3 DNA sequence: TGCGCCAGCAGCTTGGCCCGGCCTAGCTCCCACTACGAGCAGTACTTC. It codes for CASSLARPSSHYEQYF. This chain uses TRBV5-1 with TRBJ2-7, with D possibly TRBD2 on 5 matching bases. The germline V gene has CDR1 SGHRS and CDR2 YFSETQ. Trimming took off 0 bases at V and 3 bases at J, with 16 bases between the two ends. CDR3 size: 16 residues.

This clone was recorded a few times. The chain couples TRBV24-1 to TRBJ1-3, with D uncertain. The CDR3 loop spans 17 amino acids. Germline CDR1 and CDR2: KGHDR and SFDVKD. The V and J ends lost 4 bases and 0 bases respectively, with 15 bases between them. The CDR3 spells CATSELSSGYSGNTIYF. The CDR3 DNA reads TGTGCCACCAGTGAACTCTCCTCGGGGTACTCTGGAAACACCATATATTTT.

The rearrangement joins TRBV4-1 to TRBJ1-5; D uncertain. The CDR3 extends over 16 amino acids. V lost 1 base to trimming and J lost 0 bases, with 10 bases between them. Germline CDR1 is MGHRA and CDR2 is YSYEKL. CDR3 amino acids: CASSQGGGNSNQPQHF. CDR3 nucleotide sequence: TGCGCCAGCAGCCAAGGCGGCGGCAATAGCAATCAGCCCCAGCATTTT.

The chain has TRBV5-1 and TRBJ1-5; D is perhaps TRBD1 (5 bases). V was shortened by 2 bases and J by 2 bases, with 11 bases between the two germline ends. The CDR3 runs to 15 residues. The germline CDR1 and CDR2 sequences are SGHRS and YFSETQ. Here the CDR3 reads CASSFSGSGNQPQHF. For the CDR3, the DNA is TGCGCCAGCAGCTTTTCAGGGTCGGGCAATCAGCCCCAGCATTTT. The variable domain in full, completed from reference TRBV5-1 and TRBJ1-5, reads KAGVTQTPRYLIKTRGQQVTLSCSPISGHRSVSWYQQTPGQGLQFLFEYFSETQRNKGNFPGRFSGRQFSNSRSEMNVSTLELGDSALYLCASSFSGSGNQPQHFGDGTRLSIL.

This clone was counted between two and nine times. This chain links TRBV7-2 with TRBJ2-3, with D perhaps TRBD2 (6 bases). The CDR3 extends over 13 amino acids. With 4 bases removed from V and 4 bases from J, the gap between germline ends came to 9 bases. The germline CDR1 and CDR2 sequences are SGHTA and FQGNSA. CDR3 sequence: CASSWAGSDTQYF. In DNA form, the CDR3 reads TGTGCCAGCAGCTGGGCGGGGTCAGATACGCAGTATTTT.

The chain carries TRBV19 and TRBJ2-1; 10 bases line up with TRBD2. The CDR3 is 14 residues long. CDR1 is LNHDA, CDR2 SQIVND, per germline (reference sequence). The V segment lost 7 bases and the J segment 3 bases; nucleotides outside the gene matches: 3. For the CDR3, the DNA is TGTGCCAGTAAGGAGCGGGAGGGCTACAATGAGCAGTTCTTC. Translation: CASKEREGYNEQFF.

The chain uses TRBV2 and TRBJ1-5; possible D gene TRBD1, 6 bases. The germline CDR1 and CDR2 sequences are SNHLY and FYNNEI. The CDR3 is made up of 14 amino acids. Trimming stripped 5 bases from V and 4 bases from J, with 12 bases between. CDR3 sequence: CASSNLQGNQPQHF. DNA for the CDR3: TGTGCCAGCAGTAACCTACAGGGAAATCAGCCCCAGCATTTT. The full variable domain, its missing parts supplied by reference TRBV2 and TRBJ1-5, is EPEVTQTPSHQVTQMGQEVILRCVPISNHLYFYWYRQILGQKVEFLVSFYNNEISEKSEIFDDQFSVERPDGSNFTLKIRSTKLEDSAMYFCASSNLQGNQPQHFGDGTRLSIL.

This clone was observed once. This chain joins TRBV14 and TRBJ1-1; D remains unclear. The CDR3 runs to 13 residues. V lost 2 bases and J lost 5, with 9 bases in between. CDR1 is SGHDN, CDR2 FVKESK, per germline. The CDR3 DNA sequence: TGTGCCAGCAGCCAATCTCGACTTACTGAAGCTTTCTTT. This translates into CASSQSRLTEAFF. Full variable domain (remainder filled in from reference TRBV14 and TRBJ1-1): EAGVTQFPSHSVIEKGQTVTLRCDPISGHDNLYWYRRVMGKEIKFLLHFVKESKQDESGMPNNRFLAERTGGTYSTLKVQPAELEDSGVYFCASSQSRLTEAFFGQGTRLTVV.

This chain connects TRBV18 to TRBJ1-2, with D unresolved. CDR1 and CDR2 (germline): KGHSH, LQKENI. The V and J ends lost 3 bases and 6 bases respectively, with 17 bases between them. The CDR3 length is 15 residues. The CDR3 sequence: CASSPDIEGRHGYTF. The CDR3 DNA reads TGTGCCAGCTCACCTGATATCGAGGGTCGTCATGGCTACACCTTC.

The chain recombines TRBV27 with TRBJ2-1; D perhaps matches TRBD2 (6 bases). The CDR3 spans 15 residues. CDR1 is MNHEY, CDR2 SMNVEV, per germline (reference sequence). V was cut by 3 bases and J by 0 bases, with 9 bases left in between. CDR3 coding DNA: TGTGCCAGCAGTTTTCTAGCGAGCTCCTACAATGAGCAGTTCTTC. Its translation is CASSFLASSYNEQFF.

The chain uses TRBV2 and TRBJ2-7, with 11 bases fitting TRBD2. The CDR3 spans 15 residues. V shed 6 bases and J 7 bases; nucleotides not matched to a gene: 11. The germline CDR1 and CDR2 sequences are SNHLY and FYNNEI. The CDR3 loop is CASRGLAGGPGEQYF. CDR3 nucleotides: TGTGCCAGCAGAGGCCTAGCGGGAGGCCCAGGGGAGCAGTACTTC.

The chain joins TRBV4-1 to TRBJ1-2; possibly TRBD1 for D (6 bases). This CDR3 region has 15 residues. CDR1 is MGHRA, CDR2 YSYEKL, per germline. V gave up 2 bases and J gave up 4 bases, with 14 bases separating them. The CDR3 nucleotides are TGCGCCAGCAGCCAAAGGGGGGGGTCTGGCTATGGCTACACCTTC. Translation gives CASSQRGGSGYGYTF.